These 30 T cell receptor beta chains were all obtained from the same sample, sequenced in a study of beta chain features in type 1 diabetes. Expressed TCRB transcripts were sequenced because the isolated RNA had all been reverse transcribed beforehand. The assay was immunoSEQ multiplex PCR, and TCRdb's table has in-frame clones only and misses some. In the table there are approximately 150,000 clones, around 9.3% of which are singletons. Source material: naive CD4+ T cells from blood. All receptors derive from a man in his late teens or twenties in good health.

This clone occurred a few times. The gene calls are TRBV30 and TRBJ2-3, with 10 bases identical to TRBD1. The CDR3 length is 14 residues. V lost 2 bases to trimming and J lost 4 bases; unmatched junction nucleotides: 3. CDR1 is GTSNPN, CDR2 SVGIG, per germline (reference sequence). CDR3 nucleotides: TGTGCCTGGAGTATTGGGACAGGGGCAGATACGCAGTATTTT. This sequence encodes CAWSIGTGADTQYF. The entire variable domain, with the rest obtained from reference TRBV30 and TRBJ2-3, is as follows: SQTIHQWPATLVQPVGSPLSLECTVEGTSNPNLYWYRQAAGRGLQLLFYSVGIGQISSEVPQNLSASRPQDRQFILSSKKLLLSDSGFYLCAWSIGTGADTQYFGPGTRLTVL.

This clone has a count of ten or more. This rearrangement joins TRBV7-9 to TRBJ2-7, with D unclear. CDR3 length: 14 amino acids. Germline CDR1 SEHNR, CDR2 FQNEAQ (reference sequence). The V gene lost 1 base and the J gene lost 2 bases, with 9 bases spanning the gap. CDR3 DNA: TGTGCCAGCAGCTTAGTCCCAGTCCCCTACGAGCAGTACTTC. It encodes CASSLVPVPYEQYF. Drawing the rest from reference TRBV7-9 and TRBJ2-7, the complete variable domain is DTGVSQNPRHKITKRGQNVTFRCDPISEHNRLYWYRQTLGQGPEFLTYFQNEAQLEKSRLLSDRFSAERPKGSFSTLEIQRTEQGDSAMYLCASSLVPVPYEQYFGPGTRLTVT.

The table lists this clone with many counts. The chain employs TRBV29-1 and TRBJ2-3; 8 bases map to TRBD2. The CDR3 covers 15 residues. CDR1 is SQVTM and CDR2 is ANQGSEA in the germline V gene. The J segment lost 1 base and the V segment lost 0 bases, leaving 3 bases of the junction unmatched. This CDR3 reads CSVEDREGRTDTQYF. For the CDR3, the DNA is TGCAGCGTTGAAGATCGGGAGGGGCGCACAGATACGCAGTATTTT.

The CDR3: CASSHLWGSSTDTQYF. CDR3 bases: TGTGCCAGCAGCCACCTCTGGGGCAGTTCCACAGATACGCAGTATTTT. The chain recombines TRBV5-4 with TRBJ2-3; D possibly corresponds to TRBD1 (5 bases). V was pared by 4 bases and J by 2 bases, with 17 bases between. This CDR3 comprises 16 residues. CDR1 is SGHNT and CDR2 is YYREEE in the germline V gene (reference sequence).

The chain recombines TRBV7-8 with TRBJ2-1; D may be TRBD2 (5 bases). Trimming left V 4 bases short and J 9 bases short, with 7 bases between. The CDR3 runs to 11 residues. Germline CDR1 reads SGHVS; CDR2 reads FQNEAQ. The chain's CDR3 is CASSWAGEQFF. CDR3 DNA sequence: TGTGCCAGCAGCTGGGCGGGTGAGCAGTTCTTC.

This clone came up a few times. The chain carries TRBV28 and TRBJ2-3; TRBD2 aligns across 10 bases. Germline V gene sequence: CDR1 MDHEN, CDR2 SYDVKM. V shed 2 bases and J 4 bases; nucleotides not matched to a gene: 15. This CDR3 has 19 residues. The CDR3 DNA is TGTGCCAGCAGTTTAGGGGGAGCGGGGGGGACCCCCCTACCAGATACGCAGTATTTT. Its translation is CASSLGGAGGTPLPDTQYF. Filled out from reference TRBV28 and TRBJ2-3, the complete variable domain reads DVKVTQSSRYLVKRTGEKVFLECVQDMDHENMFWYRQDPGLGLRLIYFSYDVKMKEKGDIPEGYSVSREKKERFSLILESASTNQTSMYLCASSLGGAGGTPLPDTQYFGPGTRLTVL.

This clone was seen a few times. The genes are TRBV18 and TRBJ2-7; D unresolved. The CDR3 is 15 residues long. Looked up from germline, CDR1 is KGHSH and CDR2 is LQKENI. V was clipped by 2 bases and J by 2 bases, with 13 bases between them. In DNA, the CDR3 is TGTGCCAGCTCACCAACTGCGGCCTCAACCTACGAGCAGTACTTC. This gives the protein CASSPTAASTYEQYF.

This chain joins TRBV9 and TRBJ2-2, with TRBD1 matching 10 bases. Germline CDR1 is SGDLS and CDR2 is YYNGEE. Trimming took 2 bases from V and 7 from J; bases not matched to a gene: 5. This CDR3 has 15 residues. CDR3 loop: CASSVDRGSDGELFF. CDR3 nucleotides: TGTGCCAGCAGCGTGGACAGGGGGTCTGACGGGGAGCTGTTTTTT. The whole variable domain, remainder taken from reference TRBV9 and TRBJ2-2, is DSGVTQTPKHLITATGQRVTLRCSPRSGDLSVYWYQQSLDQGLQFLIQYYNGEERAKGNILERFSAQQFPDLHSELNLSSLELGDSALYFCASSVDRGSDGELFFGEGSRLTVL.

This clone came up many times. The chain carries TRBV6-5 and TRBJ2-7; perhaps TRBD1 as D (6 bases). The germline gives CDR1 MNHEY, CDR2 SVGAGI. CDR3 length: 13 residues. Trimming shortened V by 7 bases and J by 0 bases, and 10 bases separated the two germline ends. CDR3 protein: CASTGTYSYEQYF. The DNA for the CDR3 is TGTGCCAGCACCGGGACATACTCCTACGAGCAGTACTTC.

J is TRBJ2-2 and V is TRBV5-4; TRBD1 aligns across 10 bases. Looked up from germline, CDR1 is SGHNT and CDR2 is YYREEE (reference sequence). Unmatched junction bases numbered 8, after V lost 4 bases and J lost 5 bases. This CDR3 has 16 residues. The CDR3 is CASSPKGQGVTGELFF. CDR3 DNA: TGTGCCAGCAGCCCCAAAGGACAGGGGGTAACCGGGGAGCTGTTTTTT. Using reference TRBV5-4 and TRBJ2-2 for the parts outside the CDR3, the full variable domain is ETGVTQSPTHLIKTRGQQVTLRCSSQSGHNTVSWYQQALGQGPQFIFQYYREEENGRGNFPPRFSGLQFPNYSSELNVNALELDDSALYLCASSPKGQGVTGELFFGEGSRLTVL.

V is TRBV5-4 and J is TRBJ2-2, with a weak D call TRBD2 (6 bases). Looked up from germline, CDR1 is SGHNT and CDR2 is YYREEE (reference sequence). The CDR3 contains 16 residues. Trimming stripped 5 bases from V and 4 bases from J, with 18 bases between. Here the CDR3 DNA reads TGTGCCAGCAGTTTTGTTTATGGCGGGACCACCGGGGAGCTGTTTTTT. This codes for CASSFVYGGTTGELFF. The full variable domain, its missing parts supplied by reference TRBV5-4 and TRBJ2-2, is ETGVTQSPTHLIKTRGQQVTLRCSSQSGHNTVSWYQQALGQGPQFIFQYYREEENGRGNFPPRFSGLQFPNYSSELNVNALELDDSALYLCASSFVYGGTTGELFFGEGSRLTVL.

The chain carries TRBV28 and TRBJ2-7, with a tentative D call TRBD2 (6 bases). CDR1 is MDHEN, CDR2 SYDVKM, per germline. V dropped 3 bases and J dropped 9 bases, with 12 bases sitting between them. This CDR3 has 12 amino acids. CDR3 amino acids: CASSFPLGGQYF. As DNA, the CDR3 is TGTGCCAGCAGTTTCCCCTTGGGGGGGCAGTACTTC.

This clone was seen only a few times. The gene calls are TRBV12-5 and TRBJ2-3; D is possibly TRBD1 (5 bases). Trimming stripped 6 bases from V and 6 bases from J, with 13 bases between. The CDR3 has 13 amino acids. Germline CDR1 LGHNT, CDR2 FRNRAP. As DNA, the CDR3 is TGTGCTAGTGGCACCGTAGGGGCGGATACGCAGTATTTT. Translation gives CASGTVGADTQYF. The complete variable domain, with remaining parts taken from reference TRBV12-5 and TRBJ2-3, reads DARVTQTPRHKVTEMGQEVTMRCQPILGHNTVFWYRQTMMQGLELLAYFRNRAPLDDSGMPKDRFSAEMPDATLATLKIQPSEPRDSAVYFCASGTVGADTQYFGPGTRLTVL.

V is TRBV5-4 and J is TRBJ2-5, with D perhaps TRBD1 (6 bases). This CDR3 comprises 15 residues. From germline, CDR1 is SGHNT and CDR2 YYREEE (reference sequence). The V and J ends lost 7 bases and 1 base respectively, with 17 bases between them. The CDR3 DNA reads TGTGCCAGCGGCAGCCGGGACACCCTCCAAGAGACCCAGTACTTC. This sequence encodes CASGSRDTLQETQYF.

In this sample, this clone turned up a few times. This chain joins TRBV30 and TRBJ2-7; tentatively, D is TRBD2 (5 bases). Looked up from germline, CDR1 is GTSNPN and CDR2 is SVGIG (reference sequence). Trimming left V 2 bases short and J 0 bases short, with 14 bases between. The CDR3 runs to 15 residues. The CDR3 DNA is TGTGCCTGGAGTTCACTCGGTGGGAGCTCCTACGAGCAGTACTTC. Translating gives CAWSSLGGSSYEQYF.

This clone was picked up one time. The V call is TRBV6-5, the J call TRBJ2-7; possible D gene TRBD1, 7 bases. The CDR3 spans 15 residues. Per the germline V gene, CDR1 is MNHEY and CDR2 is SVGAGI. V was pared by 6 bases and J by 3 bases, with 18 bases between. CDR3 amino acids: CASREGAPGGYEQYF. In DNA form, the CDR3 reads TGTGCCAGCAGGGAGGGGGCACCCGGGGGCTACGAGCAGTACTTC.

There are a few counts of this clone. The chain carries TRBV5-4 and TRBJ1-2, with TRBD1 matching over 7 bases. The CDR3 extends over 15 amino acids. V shed 2 bases and J 0 bases; nucleotides not matched to a gene: 4. The germline V gene has CDR1 SGHNT and CDR2 YYREEE (reference sequence). This CDR3 is CASSFTGETNYGYTF. Written as DNA, the CDR3 is TGTGCCAGCAGCTTCACAGGGGAGACTAACTATGGCTACACCTTC.

The chain couples TRBV7-2 to TRBJ1-5; TRBD1 is a possible D gene (5 bases). The length of the CDR3 is 15 residues. V lost 1 base, J lost 4 bases, and 11 bases lay in between. Germline assignment: CDR1 SGHTA and CDR2 FQGNSA. The CDR3 DNA reads as TGTGCCAGCAGCTTAGAGAGGAGGGGAAATCAGCCCCAGCATTTT. This translates into CASSLERRGNQPQHF.

This clone was observed a handful of times. The rearrangement links TRBV7-2 to TRBJ1-4; 8 bases fit TRBD1. CDR3 length: 16 residues. Germline trimming cut 2 bases from V and 7 bases from J; bases unmatched to any gene: 9. CDR1 SGHTA and CDR2 FQGNSA come from the germline V gene. In DNA form, the CDR3 reads TGTGCCAGCAGCTTATCCCGACAGGGGTCTGGTGAAAAACTGTTTTTT. This gives the protein CASSLSRQGSGEKLFF.

The chain recombines TRBV11-2 with TRBJ2-1, with D possibly being TRBD2 (5 bases). The germline V gene encodes CDR1 SGHAT and CDR2 FQNNGV. The V and J ends lost 4 bases and 0 bases respectively, with 10 bases between them. This CDR3 region has 15 residues. CDR3 nucleotide sequence: TGTGCCAGCAGCTCAGGACTGAACTCCTACAATGAGCAGTTCTTC. Translating it yields CASSSGLNSYNEQFF. Looking up the rest from reference TRBV11-2 and TRBJ2-1 gives the full variable domain: EAGVAQSPRYKIIEKRQSVAFWCNPISGHATLYWYQQILGQGPKLLIQFQNNGVVDDSQLPKDRFSAERLKGVDSTLKIQPAKLEDSAVYLCASSSGLNSYNEQFFGPGTRLTVL.

The J gene is TRBJ2-1, the V gene TRBV9; the D gene is possibly TRBD1 (6 bases). The V end was cut by 3 bases, the J end by 7 bases, with 14 bases between. The CDR3 runs to 14 residues. Germline CDR1 reads SGDLS; CDR2 reads YYNGEE. The DNA of the CDR3 is TGTGCCAGCAGCGGAAATTACAGGGAGAATGAGCAGTTCTTC. Its translation: CASSGNYRENEQFF.

The sample holds a few counts of this clone. The J gene is TRBJ2-1, the V gene TRBV7-2; TRBD1 matches 10 bases. V was pared by 5 bases and J by 7 bases, with 8 bases of the junction left unmatched. CDR3 length equals 15 residues. Germline assignment: CDR1 SGHTA and CDR2 FQGNSA. This CDR3 reads CASSPGGTGANEQFF. The CDR3 DNA sequence: TGTGCCAGCAGCCCGGGGGGGACAGGGGCAAATGAGCAGTTCTTC.

The V gene is TRBV18, the J gene TRBJ1-2; weak D call: TRBD1 (6 bases). The CDR3 runs 15 residues. Germline V gene lookup returns CDR1 KGHSH and CDR2 LQKENI. V gave up 5 bases and J gave up 1 base, with 14 bases separating them. CDR3 residues: CASSTRTDNNYGYTF. The CDR3, as DNA: TGTGCCAGCTCAACCCGGACAGATAATAACTATGGCTACACCTTC.

The chain joins TRBV5-1 to TRBJ2-3; TRBD1 is a possible D gene (6 bases). There are 14 residues in the CDR3. Germline CDR1 is SGHRS and CDR2 is YFSETQ. Trimming took 3 bases from V and 6 from J, leaving 14 bases between them. The CDR3 is CASSSDSHRDTQYF. CDR3 DNA sequence: TGCGCCAGCAGCTCGGACAGTCACAGGGATACGCAGTATTTT.

This clone was observed a handful of times. The V and J genes are TRBV6-5 and TRBJ2-5; D uncertain. The closer fit of TRBJ2-7 to the DNA end suggests the J call may be wrong. CDR1 is MNHEY, CDR2 SVGAGI, per germline. The CDR3 has 16 residues. CDR3 bases: TGTGCCAGCAGTTACTCGACACCAGTTTTATTCTACGAGCAGTACTTC. The encoded protein is CASSYSTPVLFYEQYF.

A few counts support this clone. The gene calls are TRBV7-3 and TRBJ2-3; 8 bases fit TRBD2. From germline, CDR1 is SGHTA and CDR2 FQGTGA. The length of the CDR3 is 16 residues. V lost 1 base to trimming and J lost 3 bases; unmatched junction nucleotides: 6. The CDR3 nucleotides are TGTGCCAGCAGCTTAAATTCGGCGGGGGGTACAGATACGCAGTATTTT. It translates to CASSLNSAGGTDTQYF.

This clone came up a few times. The chain combines TRBV4-2 with TRBJ1-5; D remains unclear. Germline V gene data show CDR1 as LGHNA and CDR2 as YNFKEQ. The CDR3 length is 15 residues. V dropped 0 bases and J dropped 0 bases, with 6 bases sitting between them. CDR3 in amino acids: CASSQDINSNQPQHF. As DNA, the CDR3 is TGTGCCAGCAGCCAAGATATTAATAGCAATCAGCCCCAGCATTTT.

This clone was detected a few times. The gene calls are TRBV7-7 and TRBJ2-5; TRBD2 matches 8 bases. This CDR3 has 15 amino acids. CDR1 is SSHAT, CDR2 FNYEAQ, per germline (reference sequence). V lost 2 bases and J lost 1; bases outside the gene matches: 3. The CDR3 reads CASSLSGGTQETQYF. CDR3 DNA: TGTGCCAGCAGCTTAAGCGGGGGAACCCAAGAGACCCAGTACTTC.

The chain carries TRBV6-6 and TRBJ2-2; the match to TRBD2 covers 8 bases. CDR1 and CDR2 (germline): MNHNY, SVGAGI (reference sequence). J was trimmed by 3 bases and V by 10 bases; bases with no gene match: 10. This CDR3 comprises 15 residues. DNA for the CDR3: TGTGCCACCTGTGAGGGCGGGGGGTACACCGGGGAGCTGTTTTTT. Translating it yields CATCEGGGYTGELFF.

The chain employs TRBV7-8 and TRBJ1-4; 9 bases are shared with TRBD1. The length of the CDR3 is 13 residues. V lost 4 bases, J lost 8 bases, and 2 bases stayed unmatched. Germline V gene lookup returns CDR1 SGHVS and CDR2 FQNEAQ. The CDR3 protein is CASSYRGREKLFF. CDR3 in DNA: TGTGCCAGCAGCTACAGGGGGCGAGAAAAACTGTTTTTT.